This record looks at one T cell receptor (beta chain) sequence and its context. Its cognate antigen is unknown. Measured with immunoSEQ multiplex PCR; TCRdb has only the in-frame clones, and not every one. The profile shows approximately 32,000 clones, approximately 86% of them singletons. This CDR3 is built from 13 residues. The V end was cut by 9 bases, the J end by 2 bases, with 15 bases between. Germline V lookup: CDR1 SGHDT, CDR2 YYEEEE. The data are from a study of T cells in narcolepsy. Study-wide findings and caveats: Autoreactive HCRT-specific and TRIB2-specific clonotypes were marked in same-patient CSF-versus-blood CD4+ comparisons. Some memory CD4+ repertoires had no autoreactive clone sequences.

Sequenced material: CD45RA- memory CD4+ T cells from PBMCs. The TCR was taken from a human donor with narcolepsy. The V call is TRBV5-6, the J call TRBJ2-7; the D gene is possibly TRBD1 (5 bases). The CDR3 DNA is TGTGCCACCGGTGATCAGGGTACCTACGAGCAGTACTTC. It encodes CATGDQGTYEQYF.